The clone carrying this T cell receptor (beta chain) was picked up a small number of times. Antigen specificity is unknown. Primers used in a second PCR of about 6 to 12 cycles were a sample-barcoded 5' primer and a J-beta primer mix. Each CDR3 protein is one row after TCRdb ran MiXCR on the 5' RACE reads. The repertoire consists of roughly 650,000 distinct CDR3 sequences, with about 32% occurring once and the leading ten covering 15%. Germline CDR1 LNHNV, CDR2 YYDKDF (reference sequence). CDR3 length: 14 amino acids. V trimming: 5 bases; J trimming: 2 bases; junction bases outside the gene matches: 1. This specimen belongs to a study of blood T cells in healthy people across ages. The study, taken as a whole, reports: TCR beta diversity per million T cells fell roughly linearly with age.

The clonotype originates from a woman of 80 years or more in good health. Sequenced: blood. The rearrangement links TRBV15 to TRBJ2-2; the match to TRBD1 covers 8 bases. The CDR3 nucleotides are TGTGCCACCAGCGGACAGGGCAACACCGGGGAGCTGTTTTTT. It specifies CATSGQGNTGELFF.